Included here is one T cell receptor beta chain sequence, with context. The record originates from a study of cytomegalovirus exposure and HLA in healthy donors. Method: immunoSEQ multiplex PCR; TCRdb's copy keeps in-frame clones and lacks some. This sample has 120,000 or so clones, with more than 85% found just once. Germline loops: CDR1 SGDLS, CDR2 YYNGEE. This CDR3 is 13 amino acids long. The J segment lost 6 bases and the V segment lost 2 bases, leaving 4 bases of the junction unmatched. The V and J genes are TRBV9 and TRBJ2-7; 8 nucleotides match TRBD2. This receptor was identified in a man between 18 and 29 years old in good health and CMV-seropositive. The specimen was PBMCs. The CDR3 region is CASSVRGGGEQYF. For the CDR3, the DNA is TGTGCCAGCAGCGTCCGGGGGGGAGGCGAGCAGTACTTC.